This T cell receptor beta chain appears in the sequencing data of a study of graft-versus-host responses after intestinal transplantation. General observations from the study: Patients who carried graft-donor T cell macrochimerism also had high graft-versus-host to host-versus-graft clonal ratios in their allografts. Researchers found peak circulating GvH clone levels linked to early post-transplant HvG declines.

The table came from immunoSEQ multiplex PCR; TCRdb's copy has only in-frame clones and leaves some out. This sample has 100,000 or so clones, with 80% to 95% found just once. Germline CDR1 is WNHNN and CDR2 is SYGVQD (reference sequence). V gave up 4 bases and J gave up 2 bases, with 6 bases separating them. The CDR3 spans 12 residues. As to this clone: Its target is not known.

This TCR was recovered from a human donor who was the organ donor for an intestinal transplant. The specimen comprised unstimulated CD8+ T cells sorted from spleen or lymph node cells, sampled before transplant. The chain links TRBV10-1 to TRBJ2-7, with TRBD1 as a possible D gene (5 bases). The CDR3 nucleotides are TGCGCCAGCAGTGGGGGCCCCTACGAGCAGTACTTC. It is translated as CASSGGPYEQYF.